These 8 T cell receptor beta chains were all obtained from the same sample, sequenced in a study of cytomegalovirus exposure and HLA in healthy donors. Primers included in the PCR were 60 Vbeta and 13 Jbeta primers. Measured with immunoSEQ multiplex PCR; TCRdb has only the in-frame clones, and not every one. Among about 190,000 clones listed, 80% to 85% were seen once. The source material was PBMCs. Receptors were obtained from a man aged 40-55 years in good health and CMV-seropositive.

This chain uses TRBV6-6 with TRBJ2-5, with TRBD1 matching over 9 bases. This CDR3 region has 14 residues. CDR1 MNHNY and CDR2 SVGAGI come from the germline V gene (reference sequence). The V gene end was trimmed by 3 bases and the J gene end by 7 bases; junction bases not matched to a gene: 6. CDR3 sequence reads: CASSYPGTGRTQYF. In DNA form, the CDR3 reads TGTGCCAGCAGTTATCCCGGGACAGGGAGGACCCAGTACTTC.

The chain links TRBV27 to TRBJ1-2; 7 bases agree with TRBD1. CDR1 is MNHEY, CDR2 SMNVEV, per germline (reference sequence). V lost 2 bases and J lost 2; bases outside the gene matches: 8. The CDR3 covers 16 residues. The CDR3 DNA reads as TGTGCCAGCAGTTTAGTACAAACACAGGGGAACTATGGCTACACCTTC. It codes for CASSLVQTQGNYGYTF.

CDR3 region: CATSRGTGKEYEQYF. The CDR3 nucleotides are TGTGCCACCAGCAGGGGGACAGGGAAGGAGTACGAGCAGTACTTC. The rearrangement links TRBV15 to TRBJ2-7; 9 nucleotides match TRBD1. With 3 bases clipped from V and 4 bases from J, the junction kept 7 bases outside the gene matches. Looked up from germline, CDR1 is LNHNV and CDR2 is YYDKDF (reference sequence). This CDR3 has 15 amino acids.

The CDR3 region is CAVKAGQTNSPLHF. The DNA for the CDR3 is TGTGCCGTCAAGGCGGGGCAAACTAATTCACCCCTCCACTTT. The chain couples TRBV7-8 to TRBJ1-6, with D perhaps TRBD1 (5 bases). Germline CDR1 and CDR2: SGHVS and FQNEAQ. V lost 11 bases to trimming and J lost 6 bases, with 17 bases between them. The CDR3 has 14 residues.

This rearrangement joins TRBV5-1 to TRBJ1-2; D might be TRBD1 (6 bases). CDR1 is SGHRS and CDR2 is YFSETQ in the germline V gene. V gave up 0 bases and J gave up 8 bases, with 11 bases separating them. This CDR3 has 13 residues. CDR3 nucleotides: TGCGCCAGCAGCTTGGGGACAGTCGGGGGCTACACCTTC. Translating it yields CASSLGTVGGYTF.

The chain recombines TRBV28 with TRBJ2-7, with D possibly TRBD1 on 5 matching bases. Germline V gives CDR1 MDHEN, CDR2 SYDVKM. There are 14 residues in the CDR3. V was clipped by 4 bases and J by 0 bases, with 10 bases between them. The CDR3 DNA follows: TGTGCCAGCAGTTCATCAGGGTCCTCCTACGAGCAGTACTTC. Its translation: CASSSSGSSYEQYF.

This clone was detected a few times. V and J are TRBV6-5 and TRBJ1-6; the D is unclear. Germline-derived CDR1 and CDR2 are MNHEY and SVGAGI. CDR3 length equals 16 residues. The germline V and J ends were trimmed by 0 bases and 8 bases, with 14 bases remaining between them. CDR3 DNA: TGTGCCAGCAGTTACTCATCGGGAGGCCCGGATTCACCCCTCCACTTT. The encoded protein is CASSYSSGGPDSPLHF.

CDR3 sequence: CASSESIGTGGFKNIQYF. CDR3 nucleotides: TGTGCCAGCAGCGAATCGATTGGGACAGGGGGGTTTAAAAACATTCAGTACTTC. J is TRBJ2-4 and V is TRBV9; TRBD1 matches 11 bases. CDR3 size: 18 residues. V dropped 3 bases and J dropped 4; count of bases not matched to a gene: 12. The V gene's germline CDR1 is SGDLS and CDR2 YYNGEE.